This is a list of T cell receptor beta chains from one sample in a study of cytomegalovirus exposure and HLA in healthy donors. The data were produced by immunoSEQ multiplex PCR, yet TCRdb's version contains in-frame clones alone and is incomplete. The data contain 150,000 to 200,000 clones, around 75% of them singletons. Sequenced sample: PBMCs. The receptors here all came from a woman in her forties or fifties in good health and CMV-seronegative. CDR3s include the opening cysteine and the closing phenylalanine or tryptophan.

>TRBV10-3
CAISEEAGGQPQHF
>TRBV6-5
CASSYSWQGHGYTF
>TRBV19
CASSTTTGVIKQPQHF
>TRBV6-5
CASSLGPTNTGELFF
>TRBV5-5
CASNMAGGQNEQFF
>TRBV7-3
CASSLAGGPNTQYF
>TRBV5-1
CASNYDRSGTGELFF
>TRBV4-3
CASRSGQGYEKLFF
>TRBV6-5
CASSYPRTDFGEQFF
>TRBV2
CARGGGGVNTEAFF
>TRBV15
CATRQGLLETQYF
>TRBV5-1
CASSWGLFSSTDTQYF
>TRBV7-3
CASSLTTGGALGGYTF
>TRBV6-4
CASSTDTGELFF
>TRBV2
CASIPNRVQGAGQYF
>TRBV4-1
CASSHRTNDYTF
>TRBV5-6
CASSFYTGTGASNYGYTF
>TRBV6-5
CASSQMDRVLYGYTF
>TRBV7-6
CASSLEDRGRAYEQYF
>TRBV4-3
CASSQGAGGTNQPQHF
>TRBV19
CASSTDRGAYEQYF
>TRBV28
CASSSPPGLDLFEQYF
>TRBV7-9
CASSSRDSALEAFF
>TRBV2
CASSYGTSGSTDTQYF
>TRBV29-1
CSVEGGGQLYEQYF
>TRBV5-1
CASTSGGTGANVLTF
>TRBV4-1
CASSHPGQGGYEQYF
>TRBV15
CATSRERDSLNQPQHF
>TRBV5-1
CASSLAGGRGQAGANVLTF
>TRBV19
CASSIGQGGDTQYF